Included here is one TCR beta chain sequence, with context. This sample is drawn from a study of radiotherapy plus CTLA-4 blockade in lung cancer. TCRdb's table, derived via immunoSEQ multiplex PCR, lists solely in-frame clones and lacks some. This sample has under 20,000 clones; more than 75% occur once, and the top ten carry 23%. The V end lost 4 bases, the J end lost 1 base, and 4 bases lay between the germline ends. This CDR3 is 12 amino acids long. Germline V gene sequence: CDR1 SGHNT, CDR2 YYREEE (reference sequence). The clonotype was recovered from a human donor with non-small cell lung cancer whose response to radiotherapy plus ipilimumab could not be evaluated. Material: peripheral blood, obtained from a patient treated with radiotherapy plus ipilimumab. The chain joins TRBV5-4 to TRBJ2-3; D is uncertain. The chain's CDR3 is CASSEGTDTQYF. For the CDR3, the DNA is TGTGCCAGCAGCGAGGGCACAGATACGCAGTATTTT.